The entry below gives a single TCR beta chain sequence along with its context. This sample is drawn from a study of OX40 agonist ivuxolimab in advanced cancers. The repertoire was sequenced with immunoSEQ multiplex PCR; TCRdb's copy has only in-frame clones and lacks some. Among some 86,000 clones listed, 91% were seen once. The J segment lost 5 bases and the V segment lost 4 bases, leaving 4 bases of the junction unmatched. Per the germline V gene, CDR1 is SGHRS and CDR2 is YFSETQ. The CDR3 contains 14 residues. The rearrangement links TRBV5-1 to TRBJ2-1, with 9 bases aligning to TRBD1. This clonotype originated in an adult with an advanced solid tumor such as melanoma, head and neck, liver or kidney cancer. The sequences come from CD4+ or CD8+ T cells sorted from blood, collected in a trial of the OX40 agonist ivuxolimab. The CDR3 protein is CASSRDRVDNEQFF. The CDR3 DNA sequence: TGCGCCAGCAGCCGGGACAGGGTAGACAATGAGCAGTTCTTC.